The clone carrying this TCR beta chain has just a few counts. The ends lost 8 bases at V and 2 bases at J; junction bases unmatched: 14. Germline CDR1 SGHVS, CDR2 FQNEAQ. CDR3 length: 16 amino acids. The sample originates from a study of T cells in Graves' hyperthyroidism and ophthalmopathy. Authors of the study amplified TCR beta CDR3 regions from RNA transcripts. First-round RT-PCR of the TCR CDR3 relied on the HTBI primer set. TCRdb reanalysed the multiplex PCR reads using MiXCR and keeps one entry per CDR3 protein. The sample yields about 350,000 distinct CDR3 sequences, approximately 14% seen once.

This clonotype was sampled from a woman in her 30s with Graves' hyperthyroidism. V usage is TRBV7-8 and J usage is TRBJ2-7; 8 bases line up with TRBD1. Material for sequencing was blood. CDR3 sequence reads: CASGGTGPHYTYEQYF. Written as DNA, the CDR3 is TGTGCCAGCGGAGGGACAGGTCCTCATTACACCTACGAGCAGTACTTC.